This T cell receptor beta chain appears in the sequencing data of a study of long-term antiretroviral therapy in people with HIV. As for this clone: What it recognizes is unknown.

General study findings and limits: Collection spanned 2004 to 2017; ART regimens may be less effective than current ones.

Survey-level immunoSEQ v3.0 assays were run. The method was immunoSEQ multiplex PCR; TCRdb's version includes in-frame clones alone and lacks a portion of them. The sample yields roughly 20,000 clones, 76% seen once. This specimen was unsorted PBMCs, taken 0.5 years before starting antiretroviral therapy. The clonotype originates from a young man with HIV.

The CDR3 DNA follows: TGCGCCAGCAGCCCAGGGACAGGGGCCTACTACGAGCAGTACTTC. As protein: CASSPGTGAYYEQYF. The V call is TRBV4-1, the J call TRBJ2-7; the match to TRBD1 covers 10 bases. CDR1 is MGHRA, CDR2 YSYEKL, per germline. The CDR3 contains 15 residues. J gave up 3 bases and V 4 bases, and 6 bases lay outside the gene matches.